The source of this TCR beta chain is a study of blood T cell repertoires in COVID-19 (TCRdb year 2020). About the full investigation: Samples from collaborators originated in the United States, Italy and Spain and spanned both the acute and convalescent phases of COVID-19. The prospective study material was composed of cDNA or gDNA derived from T cells, B-cell-depleted T cells, or PBMCs. The repertoires were released in a freely available public database meant as a resource for research on the immune response to SARS-CoV-2. HLA class I and class II types, where available, came from metadata supplied by the sample provider rather than from assay-based typing. A de-identified subject ID, COVID-19 status, age in years and sex were almost always included in the sample metadata. Samples came from the ongoing ImmuneRACE study (first 160 participants) plus 1,254 subjects from 6 global collaborators. The dataset comprised deeply sampled blood TCRbeta repertoires from subjects exposed to, actively infected with, or recovered from COVID-19. The investigation overall reported the following: How much clinical and demographic metadata was included differed by source and by participant, and the metadata was provided uncurated.

CDR1 and CDR2 are read off the germline V gene (reference sequence) as LNHDA and SQIVND. V ends up 5 bases short and J 6 bases short, with an unmatched junction base count of 10. Taken from cysteine to phenylalanine, the CDR3 has 16 residues. Only CDR3 DNA remains: 48 bases, in frame from the first base. Regarding this clone: It has no known antigen specificity. Base qualities are missing; no much larger clone stands one base away.

Collaborating institutions collected whole blood in K2EDTA tubes following their own protocols. For TCRbeta analysis, collaborators shipped samples in one of three forms: frozen whole blood, isolated PBMCs, or DNA extracted from either of those sample types. TCRbeta CDR3 regions were amplified from genomic DNA by means of the immunoSEQ Assay, a bias-controlled multiplex PCR. In the source study's methods: The number of nucleated cells in each sample was estimated by amplification of reference gene primers within the assay. Sequence reads were collapsed and filtered to measure the absolute abundance of every unique TCRbeta CDR3 rearrangement. For each sample, productive Simpson clonality was calculated as the square root of Simpson's diversity index across productive rearrangements. TCRdb holds this immuneACCESS table with in-frame rearrangements only. Some clones are missing; in checked studies, unresolved V genes explain under half, and the rest has no known cause. D and trimming come from the DNA, and the V and J calls and clone size come from that table. Counted in this sample were about 120,000 clones; roughly 87% of them appeared once. Of the sample, 7.7% is held by the ten largest clones.

This clonotype was sampled from a human donor in a cohort sampled during active COVID-19. Sequencing was carried out using peripheral blood. Here the chain combines TRBV19 and TRBJ1-4; TRBD1 agrees with 9 junctional bases. Here is the DNA: TGTGCCAGTAGTTCTTCCCTACAGGGGGCATATGAAAAACTGTTTTTT. It is translated as CASSSSLQGAYEKLFF.